One and the same sample provided the 9 T cell receptor beta chains below, sequenced in a study of blood T cell repertoires in COVID-19. TCRdb's copy holds only in-frame clones and misses some; the assay was immunoSEQ multiplex PCR. The sample records about 140,000 clones, over 80% being singletons. The material sequenced was PBMCs or T cells enriched from blood (not recorded which). The receptors derive from an older man who had been exposed to COVID-19.

In this sample, this clone turned up a few times. V usage is TRBV29-1 and J usage is TRBJ1-5; TRBD1 matches at 8 bases. V trimming: 6 bases; J trimming: 7 bases; junction bases outside the gene matches: 8. CDR3 length: 13 residues. CDR1 and CDR2 from the germline V gene are SQVTM and ANQGSEA. The CDR3 sequence: CSVSQGAGQPQHF. The CDR3 region has the DNA TGCAGCGTCAGTCAGGGGGCAGGGCAGCCCCAGCATTTT.

The chain employs TRBV4-1 and TRBJ2-7; 14 bases align to TRBD2. Germline CDR1 MGHRA, CDR2 YSYEKL. The CDR3 is made up of 17 amino acids. After removal of 0 bases from V and 1 base from J, the junction contained 2 bases not matched to a gene. The CDR3 region has the DNA TGCGCCAGCAGCCAAGAGGGACTAGCGGGAGTTTCCTACGAGCAGTACTTC. Its protein product is CASSQEGLAGVSYEQYF.

Only one count was recorded for this clone. The J gene is TRBJ1-6, the V gene TRBV5-6; perhaps TRBD1 as D (6 bases). The CDR3 covers 14 residues. V shed 4 bases and J shed 10 bases, with 15 bases lying between them. Germline-derived CDR1 and CDR2 are SGHDT and YYEEEE. The DNA for the CDR3 is TGTGCCAGCAGCCCCACAGGGCTCAGCTCACCCCTCCACTTT. It codes for CASSPTGLSSPLHF.

V and J are TRBV6-5 and TRBJ1-1, with TRBD1 as a possible D gene (6 bases). Per the germline V gene, CDR1 is MNHEY and CDR2 is SVGAGI. There are 12 residues in the CDR3. V lost 7 bases, J lost 1 base, and 7 bases lay in between. CDR3 bases: TGTGCCAGCATACAGGGGAACACTGAAGCTTTCTTT. Its translation: CASIQGNTEAFF.

V usage is TRBV1 and J usage is TRBJ1-3; the listed D gene, TRBD1, was not tested against the DNA. TRBV1 is recorded as a pseudogene. The CDR3 length is 17 residues. DNA for the CDR3: TGCACCAGCAGCCAAGATCACACGATCTTCTCTGGAAACACCATATATTTT. This sequence encodes CTSSQDHTIFSGNTIYF.

V is TRBV11-2 and J is TRBJ2-7, with 12 bases identical to TRBD2. The germline V gene has CDR1 SGHAT and CDR2 FQNNGV. CDR3 length: 15 residues. The junction had 4 bases not matched to a gene; V was cut back by 5 bases and J by 2 bases. CDR3 bases: TGTGCCAGCAGCCCTAGACTAGCGGGAGCCTACGAGCAGTACTTC. The encoded protein is CASSPRLAGAYEQYF.

This rearrangement joins TRBV6-1 to TRBJ1-4; tentative D call: TRBD1 (6 bases). V lost 1 base, J lost 6 bases, and 12 bases lay in between. Germline CDR1 is MNHNS and CDR2 is SASEGT. This CDR3 comprises 15 residues. Written as DNA, the CDR3 is TGTGCCAGCAGTGAAGAAGTTTCAGGGGATGAAAAACTGTTTTTT. Encoded protein: CASSEEVSGDEKLFF.

The rearrangement joins TRBV25-1 to TRBJ1-2, with D possibly TRBD1 on 6 matching bases. Germline V gene sequence: CDR1 MGHDK, CDR2 SYGVNS. This CDR3 has 12 amino acids. With 5 bases removed from V and 6 bases from J, the gap between germline ends came to 10 bases. The CDR3 DNA reads TGTGCCAGCAGTATGGGGGCCAATGGCTACACCTTC. Encoded protein: CASSMGANGYTF.

The V and J genes are TRBV7-2 and TRBJ1-3, with 8 bases identical to TRBD1. The ends lost 2 bases at V and 3 bases at J; junction bases unmatched: 6. This CDR3 contains 16 residues. Germline lookup yields CDR1 SGHTA and CDR2 FQGNSA. The CDR3 DNA is TGTGCCAGCAGCTTAATCTCAGGGGGCAGTGGAAACACCATATATTTT. This translates into CASSLISGGSGNTIYF.